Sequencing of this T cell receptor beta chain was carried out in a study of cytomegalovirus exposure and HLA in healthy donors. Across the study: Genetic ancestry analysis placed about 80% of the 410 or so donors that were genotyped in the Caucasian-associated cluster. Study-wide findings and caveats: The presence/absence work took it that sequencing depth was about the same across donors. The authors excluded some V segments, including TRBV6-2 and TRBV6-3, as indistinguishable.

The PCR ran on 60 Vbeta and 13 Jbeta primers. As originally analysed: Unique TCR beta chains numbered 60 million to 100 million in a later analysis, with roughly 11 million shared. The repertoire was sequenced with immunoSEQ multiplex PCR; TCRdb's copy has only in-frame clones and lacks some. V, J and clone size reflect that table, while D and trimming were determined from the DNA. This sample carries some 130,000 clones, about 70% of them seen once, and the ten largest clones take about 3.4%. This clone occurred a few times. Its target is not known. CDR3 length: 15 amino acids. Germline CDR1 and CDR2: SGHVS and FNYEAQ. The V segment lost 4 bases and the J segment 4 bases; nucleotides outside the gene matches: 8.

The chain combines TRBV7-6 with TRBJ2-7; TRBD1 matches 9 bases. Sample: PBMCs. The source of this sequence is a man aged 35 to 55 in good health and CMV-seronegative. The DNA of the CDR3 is TGTGCCAGCAGCTCGGGGACAGGGAAGGCATACGAGCAGTACTTC. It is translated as CASSSGTGKAYEQYF.